This entry lists 22 T cell receptor beta chains sequenced from one sample in a study of control samples from healthy donors and cancer patients. TCRdb's copy holds only in-frame clones and misses some; the assay was immunoSEQ multiplex PCR. This table has 95,000 to 100,000 clones, approximately 90% appearing once. Sequencing used blood. The receptors shown here come from a young man in good health.

This clone was seen a single time. J is TRBJ2-1 and V is TRBV10-3; the match to TRBD2 covers 8 bases. The V and J ends lost 4 bases and 2 bases, in that order; junction bases with no gene match: 7. Germline CDR1 reads ENHRY; CDR2 reads SYGVKD. This CDR3 comprises 16 residues. The CDR3 region is CAISGNSGEAYNEQFF. In DNA, the CDR3 is TGTGCCATCAGTGGCAATAGCGGGGAAGCCTACAATGAGCAGTTCTTC.

The chain links TRBV5-4 to TRBJ2-1, with TRBD1 matching over 7 bases. Germline CDR1 SGHNT, CDR2 YYREEE (reference sequence). The CDR3 extends over 13 amino acids. V trimming: 4 bases; J trimming: 4 bases; junction bases outside the gene matches: 2. CDR3 nucleotide sequence: TGTGCCAGCAGCCGGGACAGATACAATGAGCAGTTCTTC. Its translation: CASSRDRYNEQFF.

This clone is a singleton in its sample. The rearrangement uses TRBV18 and TRBJ2-5; D is undetermined. Germline V gene sequence: CDR1 KGHSH, CDR2 LQKENI. V was trimmed by 3 bases and J by 5 bases, leaving 13 bases between them. The CDR3 has 14 amino acids. The CDR3 DNA is TGTGCCAGCTCACCGTGGACGGAAAAGGAGACCCAGTACTTC. Translated: CASSPWTEKETQYF.

The chain links TRBV11-2 to TRBJ2-1; 10 bases fit TRBD2. Trimming took 9 bases from V and 7 from J; bases not matched to a gene: 3. Germline V gene data show CDR1 as SGHAT and CDR2 as FQNNGV. This CDR3 spans 12 amino acids. CDR3 DNA sequence: TGTGCCAGTCTACTAGCGGGAAATGAGCAGTTCTTC. It is translated as CASLLAGNEQFF.

The chain couples TRBV5-1 to TRBJ2-1; D is ambiguous. The CDR3 runs to 11 residues. V dropped 5 bases and J dropped 12 bases, with 12 bases sitting between them. Germline V CDR1 and CDR2: SGHRS, YFSETQ. This CDR3 reads CASSQNGPQFF. The DNA of the CDR3 is TGCGCCAGCAGTCAAAACGGGCCGCAGTTCTTC.

The chain carries TRBV3-1 (or the pseudogene TRBV3-2) and TRBJ2-1, with D possibly TRBD1 on 5 matching bases. Germline CDR1 LGHDT, CDR2 YNNKEL (reference sequence). This CDR3 has 17 amino acids. V was shortened by 0 bases and J by 0 bases, with 12 bases between the two germline ends. CDR3 amino acids: CASSQDRRVCSYNEQFF. The CDR3 DNA reads as TGTGCCAGCAGCCAAGATCGCAGGGTCTGCTCCTACAATGAGCAGTTCTTC.

Only one count was recorded for this clone. The chain carries TRBV28 and TRBJ2-2; 7 nucleotides match TRBD2. J lost 8 bases, V lost 2 bases, and 2 bases had no gene match. CDR3 length: 13 amino acids. In germline, CDR1 is MDHEN, CDR2 SYDVKM. This CDR3 reads CASSLRGVGELFF. The CDR3 nucleotides read TGTGCCAGCAGTTTACGGGGGGTAGGGGAGCTGTTTTTT.

The chain couples TRBV2 to TRBJ1-2; TRBD1 is a possible D gene (6 bases). V lost 10 bases and J 4 bases, leaving 16 bases between the germline ends. Germline-derived CDR1 and CDR2 are SNHLY and FYNNEI. The CDR3 extends over 13 amino acids. The CDR3 region is CAIRQVGGYGYTF. The CDR3 DNA reads TGTGCCATCAGACAGGTTGGAGGCTATGGCTACACCTTC.

V is TRBV11-3 and J is TRBJ1-1; TRBD1 aligns across 7 bases. Germline values: CDR1 SGHNT, CDR2 YENEEA. The ends lost 0 bases at V and 3 bases at J; junction bases unmatched: 13. The CDR3 consists of 18 residues. CDR3 loop: CASSLDPSDRSKDTEAFF. DNA of the CDR3: TGTGCCAGCAGCTTAGATCCCTCGGACAGGAGCAAGGACACTGAAGCTTTCTTT. Full variable domain (missing parts from reference TRBV11-3 and TRBJ1-1): EAGVVQSPRYKIIEKKQPVAFWCNPISGHNTLYWYLQNLGQGPELLIRYENEEAVDDSQLPKDRFSAERLKGVDSTLKIQPAELGDSAVYLCASSLDPSDRSKDTEAFFGQGTRLTVV.

The chain couples TRBV7-2 to TRBJ1-2; D may be TRBD1 (5 bases). CDR1 SGHTA and CDR2 FQGNSA come from the germline V gene. This CDR3 spans 14 amino acids. Trimming pared 1 base from V and 4 bases from J, leaving 10 bases between. The CDR3 is CASSLGGRVYGYTF. The CDR3 nucleotides are TGTGCCAGCAGCTTAGGGGGCAGGGTCTATGGCTACACCTTC.

The gene calls are TRBV7-2 and TRBJ1-3; D gene uncertain. The CDR3 spans 15 residues. The V and J ends lost 5 bases and 1 base respectively, with 12 bases between them. CDR1 and CDR2 (germline): SGHTA, FQGNSA. DNA for the CDR3: TGTGCCAGCAGCCCCCGAGGACCTTCTGGAAACACCATATATTTT. Its protein is CASSPRGPSGNTIYF.

The chain joins TRBV7-9 to TRBJ2-2, with D possibly matching TRBD2 (6 bases). Between the trimmed V and J ends, which lost 1 base and 1 base, there was a span of 10 bases. The germline V gene encodes CDR1 SEHNR and CDR2 FQNEAQ (reference sequence). The CDR3 covers 16 residues. As DNA, the CDR3 is TGTGCCAGCAGCTTAGTTCCTAGCGAGAACACCGGGGAGCTGTTTTTT. Amino acid sequence: CASSLVPSENTGELFF.

The table lists this clone with a few counts. The chain couples TRBV19 to TRBJ2-7; 9 bases agree with TRBD2. This CDR3 region has 15 residues. Per the germline V gene, CDR1 is LNHDA and CDR2 is SQIVND (reference sequence). V shed 4 bases and J 2 bases; nucleotides not matched to a gene: 6. CDR3 bases: TGTGCCAGTAGTAAAAGTGGACTAGCGCCCTACGAGCAGTACTTC. Translated: CASSKSGLAPYEQYF.

V is TRBV7-7 and J is TRBJ2-6; maybe TRBD1 (6 bases). Germline V CDR1 and CDR2: SSHAT, FNYEAQ (reference sequence). V was trimmed by 6 bases and J by 0 bases, leaving 15 bases between them. The CDR3 length is 17 residues. The CDR3 here is CASSPRDMGSGANVLTF. CDR3 DNA sequence: TGTGCCAGCAGTCCCCGGGACATGGGCTCTGGGGCCAACGTCCTGACTTTC. The variable domain in full, with the rest retrieved from reference TRBV7-7 and TRBJ2-6, is GAGVSQSPRYKVTKRGQDVTLRCDPISSHATLYWYQQALGQGPEFLTYFNYEAQPDKSGLPSDRFSAERPEGSISTLTIQRTEQRDSAMYRCASSPRDMGSGANVLTFGAGSRLTVL.

This chain connects TRBV5-3 to TRBJ1-3; TRBD1 is a possible D gene (5 bases). TRBV5-3 is assigned to the ORF class and has an uncertain function. The CDR3 is made up of 14 amino acids. The ends were cut back, 6 bases at V and 4 bases at J, with 14 bases in the middle. The CDR3 DNA reads TGTGCCAGAATCTCAGGGTCTAGGGGAAACACCATATATTTT. This translates into CARISGSRGNTIYF.

The gene calls are TRBV7-2 and TRBJ1-1, with D maybe TRBD1 (5 bases). V was clipped by 5 bases and J by 0 bases, with 7 bases between them. Germline CDR1 and CDR2: SGHTA and FQGNSA. CDR3 length: 13 residues. This CDR3 reads CASSPRVNTEAFF. DNA of the CDR3: TGTGCCAGCAGCCCCAGGGTGAACACTGAAGCTTTCTTT.

The chain employs TRBV19 and TRBJ1-1; the D gene is possibly TRBD1 (6 bases). Germline assignment: CDR1 LNHDA and CDR2 SQIVND (reference sequence). V lost 7 bases and J lost 4, with 16 bases in between. This CDR3 contains 14 residues. This CDR3 is CASTSGRGGTEAFF. In DNA form, the CDR3 reads TGTGCCAGTACCTCGGGCAGAGGGGGCACTGAAGCTTTCTTT.

The chain combines TRBV4-1 with TRBJ1-6; possible D gene TRBD1, 5 bases. The germline V and J ends were trimmed by 1 base and 8 bases, with 12 bases remaining between them. Germline values: CDR1 MGHRA, CDR2 YSYEKL. This CDR3 is built from 15 residues. The CDR3 spells CASSQVGRTHSPLHF. The DNA of the CDR3 is TGCGCCAGCAGCCAAGTTGGGAGGACACATTCACCCCTCCACTTT.

The chain uses TRBV5-6 and TRBJ1-6, with D perhaps matching TRBD1 (5 bases). This CDR3 region has 16 residues. CDR1 and CDR2 (germline): SGHDT, YYEEEE. Trimming removed 4 bases from V and 6 bases from J, with 17 bases in between. CDR3 residues: CASSAGRLSLNSPLHF. CDR3 bases: TGTGCCAGCAGCGCAGGGAGGCTATCACTTAATTCACCCCTCCACTTT.

The V and J genes are TRBV19 and TRBJ2-4, with a tentative D call TRBD1 (5 bases). Per the germline V gene, CDR1 is LNHDA and CDR2 is SQIVND (reference sequence). The CDR3 is made up of 17 amino acids. The ends were cut back, 2 bases at V and 9 bases at J, with 23 bases in the middle. The CDR3 protein is CASSIPVAGNTQGIQYF. The CDR3 coding sequence is TGTGCCAGTAGTATACCTGTGGCAGGGAACACCCAAGGCATTCAGTACTTC.

The rearrangement uses TRBV19 and TRBJ2-1; 12 bases align to TRBD2. Germline V gene data show CDR1 as LNHDA and CDR2 as SQIVND (reference sequence). This CDR3 has 16 amino acids. Trimming removed 1 base from V and 8 bases from J; junction bases left unmatched: 6. CDR3 in amino acids: CASSIGTSGTRDEQFF. The CDR3 region has the DNA TGTGCCAGTAGTATAGGGACTAGCGGGACGAGGGATGAGCAGTTCTTC.

The gene calls are TRBV28 and TRBJ1-1; perhaps TRBD1 as D (5 bases). Trimming took 11 bases from V and 0 from J, leaving 10 bases between them. Germline V gives CDR1 MDHEN, CDR2 SYDVKM. This CDR3 region has 12 residues. Written as DNA, the CDR3 is TGTGCCGTAAAGACAGTGAACACTGAAGCTTTCTTT. Its translation is CAVKTVNTEAFF.